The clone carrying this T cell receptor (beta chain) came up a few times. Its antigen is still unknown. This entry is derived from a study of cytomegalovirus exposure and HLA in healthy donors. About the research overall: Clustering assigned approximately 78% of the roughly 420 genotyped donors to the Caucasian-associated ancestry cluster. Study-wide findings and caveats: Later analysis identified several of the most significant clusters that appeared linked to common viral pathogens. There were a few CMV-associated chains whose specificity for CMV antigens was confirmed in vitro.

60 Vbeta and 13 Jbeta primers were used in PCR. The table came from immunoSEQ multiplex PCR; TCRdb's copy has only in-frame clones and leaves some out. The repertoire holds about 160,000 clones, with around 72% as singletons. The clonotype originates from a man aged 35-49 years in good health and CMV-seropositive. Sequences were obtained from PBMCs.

CDR3 protein: CASSGRDSGDTDTQYF. DNA for the CDR3: TGTGCCAGCAGCGGTCGGGACAGTGGGGACACAGATACGCAGTATTTT. The J gene is TRBJ2-3, the V gene TRBV7-9, with 7 bases aligning to TRBD1. Losses at the gene ends were 5 bases for V and 2 bases for J; bases not matched to a gene: 10. The CDR3 spans 16 residues. Germline lookup yields CDR1 SEHNR and CDR2 FQNEAQ (reference sequence).